What follows are 23 T cell receptor beta chains derived from one specimen sequenced in a study of T-cell memory formation after mild COVID-19. TCRdb itself ran the 5' RACE reads through MiXCR, one entry per CDR3 protein. The repertoire includes about 110,000 distinct CDR3 sequences, around an eighth of them detected once, and around 30% sits in the top ten. The source material was PBMCs or a T cell subset sorted from them (not recorded which). These receptors all come from an adult woman who had mild COVID-19 (a few samples of this study predate the infection). Cell type and time point are not known.

This clonotype was picked up many times. This sequence joins TRBV7-3 and TRBJ2-3, with D possibly TRBD2 on 5 matching bases. The germline gives CDR1 SGHTA, CDR2 FQGTGA. V was clipped by 4 bases and J by 0 bases, with 11 bases between them. This CDR3 is 15 amino acids long. The CDR3 reads CASSSTSASTDTQYF. The CDR3 DNA sequence: TGTGCCAGCAGCTCCACTAGTGCTAGCACAGATACGCAGTATTTT.

The rearrangement joins TRBV30 to TRBJ2-1; the match to TRBD2 covers 10 bases. The J segment lost 0 bases and the V segment lost 0 bases, leaving 14 bases of the junction unmatched. Germline V CDR1 and CDR2: GTSNPN, SVGIG (reference sequence). CDR3 length: 20 amino acids. The CDR3 DNA is TGTGCCTGGAGTGTACGGCTTAGGACTAGCGGATTCTTCTCCTACAATGAGCAGTTCTTC. Translation: CAWSVRLRTSGFFSYNEQFF.

The chain employs TRBV5-1 and TRBJ2-1; TRBD1 agrees at 9 bases. The CDR3 has 13 amino acids. Looked up from germline, CDR1 is SGHRS and CDR2 is YFSETQ. V lost 2 bases and J lost 9; bases outside the gene matches: 3. This CDR3 reads CASSFGQGTEQFF. The CDR3, as DNA: TGCGCCAGCAGCTTTGGACAGGGGACTGAGCAGTTCTTC.

The V and J genes are TRBV18 and TRBJ1-5, with TRBD1 identical over 7 bases. The CDR3 spans 19 residues. Trimming cost V 3 bases and J 2 bases; bases outside gene matches: 16. From germline, CDR1 is KGHSH and CDR2 LQKENI. CDR3 DNA: TGTGCCAGCTCACCTACAGGGGACGTGATGTTTGATGGCAATCAGCCCCAGCATTTT. Translation: CASSPTGDVMFDGNQPQHF.

The V call is TRBV4-1, the J call TRBJ2-7; unclear D gene. The CDR3 is made up of 13 amino acids. V dropped 0 bases and J dropped 5 bases, with 8 bases sitting between them. CDR1 is MGHRA and CDR2 is YSYEKL in the germline V gene. The CDR3 reads CASSQEAFNEQYF. In DNA form, the CDR3 reads TGCGCCAGCAGCCAAGAGGCCTTTAACGAGCAGTACTTC.

The V and J genes are TRBV20-1 and TRBJ2-7; the match to TRBD2 covers 13 bases. The V and J ends lost 4 bases and 5 bases, in that order; junction bases with no gene match: 8. The CDR3 has 15 amino acids. Germline V lookup: CDR1 DFQATT, CDR2 SNEGSKA (reference sequence). CDR3 loop: CSATGTSGELDEQYF. In nucleotides, the CDR3 is TGCAGTGCTACGGGGACTAGCGGGGAGCTGGACGAGCAGTACTTC.

This clonotype has only a few counts. V is TRBV7-2 and J is TRBJ2-7, with TRBD2 matching 13 bases. Germline V CDR1 and CDR2: SGHTA, FQGNSA. This CDR3 comprises 14 residues. J gave up 6 bases and V 4 bases, and 3 bases lay outside the gene matches. CDR3 in DNA: TGTGCCAGCAGCTCAGGACTAGCGGGAGCCGAGCAGTACTTC. Amino acid sequence: CASSSGLAGAEQYF. Together with reference TRBV7-2 and TRBJ2-7, the CDR3 gives the full variable domain: GAGVSQSPSNKVTEKGKDVELRCDPISGHTALYWYRQSLGQGLEFLIYFQGNSAPDKSGLPSDRFSAERTGGSVSTLTIQRTQQEDSAVYLCASSSGLAGAEQYFGPGTRLTVT.

This clonotype has more than one count but fewer than ten. V and J are TRBV19 and TRBJ2-1; no reliable D call. The CDR3 is 8 residues long. V was cut by 11 bases and J by 7 bases, with 3 bases left in between. From germline, CDR1 is LNHDA and CDR2 SQIVND (reference sequence). The CDR3 protein is CAGNEQFF. The CDR3 DNA sequence: TGTGCCGGTAATGAGCAGTTCTTC.

This clonotype was recorded a few times. The chain's CDR3 is CASSQGTRNSPLHF. CDR3 bases: TGTGCCAGCAGCCAAGGGACCCGTAATTCACCCCTCCACTTT. The rearrangement links TRBV5-6 to TRBJ1-6; possible D gene TRBD1, 5 bases. The CDR3 is 14 residues long. Germline V gives CDR1 SGHDT, CDR2 YYEEEE. V was trimmed by 4 bases and J by 6 bases, leaving 11 bases between them.

At least ten counts were recorded for this clonotype. The V and J genes are TRBV7-2 and TRBJ2-1, with D unclear. The V end was cut by 1 base, the J end by 3 bases, with 10 bases between. Looked up from germline, CDR1 is SGHTA and CDR2 is FQGNSA. This CDR3 has 15 amino acids. CDR3 sequence: CASSLEWSSYNEQFF. In DNA form, the CDR3 reads TGTGCCAGCAGCTTAGAGTGGTCGAGCTACAATGAGCAGTTCTTC.

In this sample, this clonotype turned up many times. This sequence joins TRBV27 and TRBJ2-1; D is unresolved. In germline, CDR1 is MNHEY, CDR2 SMNVEV (reference sequence). This CDR3 region has 14 residues. The germline V and J ends were trimmed by 6 bases and 2 bases, with 11 bases remaining between them. This CDR3 reads CASSSSPAYNEQFF. In nucleotides, the CDR3 is TGTGCCAGCAGCTCCTCGCCCGCCTACAATGAGCAGTTCTTC.

The V and J genes are TRBV7-2 and TRBJ1-2; the D gene is possibly TRBD1 (5 bases). The germline gives CDR1 SGHTA, CDR2 FQGNSA. The CDR3 length is 16 residues. Trimming took off 5 bases at V and 7 bases at J, with 23 bases between the two ends. The CDR3 DNA is TGTGCCAGCAGCCCCGGGACCAACTCTCCTTACGGTGGCTACACCTTC. Protein sequence: CASSPGTNSPYGGYTF.

This clonotype was seen ten or more times. The V call is TRBV6-4, the J call TRBJ2-1; tentative D call: TRBD1 (5 bases). Germline assignment: CDR1 MRHNA and CDR2 SNTAGT. The CDR3 has 14 residues. V shed 3 bases and J shed 6 bases, with 12 bases lying between them. In DNA, the CDR3 is TGTGCCAGCAGTGAGGGGCCAGCGCCCAATGAGCAGTTCTTC. It is translated as CASSEGPAPNEQFF.

The chain uses TRBV24-1 and TRBJ2-4; D might be TRBD1 (6 bases). Trimming removed 4 bases at V and 1 base at J, with 10 bases between. Germline V lookup: CDR1 KGHDR, CDR2 SFDVKD. The CDR3 spans 15 residues. This chain's CDR3 is CATSESGDAKNIQYF. CDR3 nucleotides: TGTGCCACCAGTGAATCAGGGGATGCCAAAAACATTCAGTACTTC.

This chain joins TRBV7-8 and TRBJ1-1, with 9 bases lining up with TRBD1. From germline, CDR1 is SGHVS and CDR2 FQNEAQ. CDR3 size: 15 residues. Germline trimming cut 1 base from V and 3 bases from J; bases unmatched to any gene: 3. The CDR3 DNA sequence: TGTGCCAGCAGCTTAGGGTACAGGGGGCACACTGAAGCTTTCTTT. Encoded protein: CASSLGYRGHTEAFF.

This clonotype was observed a handful of times. The chain links TRBV20-1 to TRBJ2-2; maybe TRBD1 (7 bases). Trimming cost V 4 bases and J 7 bases, with 16 bases left between them. Per germline, CDR1 DFQATT and CDR2 SNEGSKA (reference sequence). The CDR3 is 14 amino acids. DNA of the CDR3: TGCAGTGCTACCCGGACAGGCGGGAACGGGGAGCTGTTTTTT. Residues: CSATRTGGNGELFF.

The table lists this clonotype with a few counts. The chain links TRBV4-1 to TRBJ1-2; 7 bases agree with TRBD1. Germline CDR1 is MGHRA and CDR2 is YSYEKL. CDR3 size: 16 residues. With V trimmed by 4 bases and J by 5 bases, 13 bases remained unmatched. As DNA, the CDR3 is TGCGCCAGCAGCCCCCGCCCGACAGGGTCGGGTTATGGCTACACCTTC. Protein product: CASSPRPTGSGYGYTF.

V and J are TRBV7-2 and TRBJ1-1; TRBD1 is a possible D gene (6 bases). Germline values: CDR1 SGHTA, CDR2 FQGNSA. The V end lost 1 base, the J end lost 2 bases, and 11 bases lay between the germline ends. This CDR3 has 15 amino acids. The CDR3 protein is CASSLDPGDNTEAFF. CDR3 DNA sequence: TGTGCCAGCAGCTTAGATCCAGGGGACAACACTGAAGCTTTCTTT.

The rearrangement uses TRBV4-2 and TRBJ2-7; TRBD2 aligns across 8 bases. Germline CDR1 LGHNA, CDR2 YNFKEQ. This CDR3 spans 15 amino acids. Losses at the gene ends were 4 bases for V and 4 bases for J; bases not matched to a gene: 9. The CDR3 sequence is CASSPLAGKGYEQYF. In DNA, the CDR3 is TGTGCCAGCAGCCCGTTAGCGGGAAAGGGTTACGAGCAGTACTTC.

This chain links TRBV7-8 with TRBJ2-5, with a weak D call TRBD1 (7 bases). Trimming stripped 6 bases from V and 5 bases from J, with 16 bases between. The CDR3 has 14 amino acids. Germline CDR1 reads SGHVS; CDR2 reads FQNEAQ. CDR3 sequence reads: CASRVTGEEETQYF. In nucleotides, the CDR3 is TGTGCCAGCAGAGTAACAGGGGAGGAGGAGACCCAGTACTTC.

This clonotype has a count of ten or more. V usage is TRBV6-2 or TRBV6-3 and J usage is TRBJ2-7; D gene uncertain. The CDR3 extends over 15 amino acids. The germline V gene has CDR1 MNHEY and CDR2 SVGEGT. Deletions cut 1 base from V and 2 bases from J, with 12 bases between. CDR3 protein: CASSYFQSSTYEQYF. CDR3 bases: TGTGCCAGCAGTTACTTTCAGTCATCTACCTACGAGCAGTACTTC.

This clonotype was seen only a few times. V is TRBV23-1 and J is TRBJ1-1, with D perhaps matching TRBD1 (6 bases). TRBV23-1 is an ORF, with its function uncertain. V lost 7 bases to trimming and J lost 5 bases, with 17 bases between them. The CDR3 spans 14 residues. The CDR3 reads CASTEGGRDTEAFF. CDR3 in DNA: TGCGCCAGCACCGAGGGGGGTAGGGATACTGAAGCTTTCTTT.

This clonotype was counted only a few times. V and J are TRBV12-3 or TRBV12-4 and TRBJ1-1; perhaps TRBD1 as D (5 bases). CDR3 length: 15 amino acids. The V gene lost 6 bases and the J gene lost 0 bases, with 14 bases spanning the gap. Written as DNA, the CDR3 is TGTGCCAGCAGGGAATTCGGGGGGATGAACACTGAAGCTTTCTTT. Translation gives CASREFGGMNTEAFF.